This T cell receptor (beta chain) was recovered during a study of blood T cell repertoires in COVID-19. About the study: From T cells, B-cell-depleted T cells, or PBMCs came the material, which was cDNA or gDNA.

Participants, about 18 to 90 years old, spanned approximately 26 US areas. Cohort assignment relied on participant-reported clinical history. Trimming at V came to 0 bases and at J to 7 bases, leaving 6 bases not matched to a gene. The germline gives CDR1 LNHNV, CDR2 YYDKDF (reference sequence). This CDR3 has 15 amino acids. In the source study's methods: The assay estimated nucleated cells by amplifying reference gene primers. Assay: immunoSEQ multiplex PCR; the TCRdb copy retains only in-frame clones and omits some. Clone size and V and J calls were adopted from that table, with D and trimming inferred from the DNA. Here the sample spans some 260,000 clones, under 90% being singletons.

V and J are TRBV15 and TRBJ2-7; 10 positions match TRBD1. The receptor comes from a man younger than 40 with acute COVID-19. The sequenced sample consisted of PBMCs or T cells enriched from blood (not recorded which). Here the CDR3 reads CATSRDPGTGDEQYV. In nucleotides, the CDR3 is TGTGCCACCAGCAGAGATCCCGGGACAGGGGATGAGCAGTACGTC.